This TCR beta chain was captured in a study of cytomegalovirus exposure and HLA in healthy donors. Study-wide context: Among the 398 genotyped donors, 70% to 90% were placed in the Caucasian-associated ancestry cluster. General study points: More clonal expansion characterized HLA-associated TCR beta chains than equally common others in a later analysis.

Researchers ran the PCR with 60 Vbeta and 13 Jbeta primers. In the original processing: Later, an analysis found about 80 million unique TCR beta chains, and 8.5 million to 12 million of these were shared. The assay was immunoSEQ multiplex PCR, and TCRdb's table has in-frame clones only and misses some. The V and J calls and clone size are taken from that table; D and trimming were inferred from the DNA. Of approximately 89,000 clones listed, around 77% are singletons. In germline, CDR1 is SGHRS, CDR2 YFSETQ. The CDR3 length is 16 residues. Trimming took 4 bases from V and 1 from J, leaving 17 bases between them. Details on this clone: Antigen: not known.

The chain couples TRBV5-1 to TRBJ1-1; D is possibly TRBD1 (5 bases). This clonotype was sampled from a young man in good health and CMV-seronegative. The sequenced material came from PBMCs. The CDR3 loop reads CASSPDWGTGNTEAFF. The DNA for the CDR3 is TGCGCCAGCAGCCCCGACTGGGGGACTGGGAACACTGAAGCTTTCTTT. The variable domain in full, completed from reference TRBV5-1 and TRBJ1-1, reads KAGVTQTPRYLIKTRGQQVTLSCSPISGHRSVSWYQQTPGQGLQFLFEYFSETQRNKGNFPGRFSGRQFSNSRSEMNVSTLELGDSALYLCASSPDWGTGNTEAFFGQGTRLTVV.